There are a few counts of the clone carrying this T cell receptor (beta chain). Individually, TCR cDNA molecules were each labelled with a unique molecular identifier. TCRdb called the 5' RACE reads again in MiXCR, with one record for every CDR3 protein. This sample has almost 75,000 distinct CDR3 sequences, with approximately 12% found just once. Time point specified: sample taken at primary tumor resection. Unsorted whole RNA of tumor, nontumor lung or frozen PBMC was sequenced. The entry originates in a study of spatial heterogeneity in lung cancer. Study-wide context: Compared with alpha-chain sequences, beta-chain sequences were consistently detected in greater numbers. The average count in raw reads for each unique TCR and UMI combination exceeded 8.5 appearances.

The CDR3 runs 14 residues. Losses at the gene ends were 3 bases for V and 6 bases for J; bases not matched to a gene: 2. This clonotype originated in a male donor with early-stage non-small cell lung cancer. Sequenced material: PBMCs, taken at surgery. The chain has TRBV12-3 or TRBV12-4 and TRBJ2-2; 9 bases agree with TRBD1. This CDR3 reads CASSLGQGSGELFF. CDR3 in DNA: TGTGCCAGCAGTTTGGGACAGGGTTCCGGGGAGCTGTTTTTT.